One sample yielded the 21 T cell receptor beta chains listed below, sequenced in a study of blood T cell repertoires in COVID-19. Sequencing used immunoSEQ multiplex PCR; TCRdb keeps in-frame clones, though not all of them. The sample consists of fewer than 250,000 clones, just under 85% of them appearing once. Material for sequencing was peripheral blood. These receptors all stem from a woman aged 60-75 years with active or convalescent COVID-19.

This chain joins TRBV2 and TRBJ1-1; D is uncertain. Germline CDR1 SNHLY, CDR2 FYNNEI. This CDR3 comprises 15 residues. Trimming shortened V by 5 bases and J by 0 bases, and 13 bases separated the two germline ends. The CDR3 coding sequence is TGTGCCAGCAGTAAACACCCGGGGATGAACACTGAAGCTTTCTTT. Encoded protein: CASSKHPGMNTEAFF.

There are a few counts of this clone. The rearrangement uses TRBV7-9 and TRBJ2-7; 9 positions match TRBD2. From germline, CDR1 is SEHNR and CDR2 FQNEAQ (reference sequence). The trim removed 5 bases at V and 3 bases at J, leaving 11 bases unmatched. This CDR3 comprises 16 residues. This CDR3 is CASSPPGAGGGYEQYF. The DNA of the CDR3 is TGTGCCAGCAGCCCACCCGGAGCGGGGGGAGGCTACGAGCAGTACTTC.

This chain links TRBV5-1 with TRBJ2-1, with 13 bases aligning to TRBD2. Germline V gives CDR1 SGHRS, CDR2 YFSETQ. V lost 3 bases to trimming and J lost 4 bases; unmatched junction nucleotides: 4. The CDR3 contains 16 residues. The CDR3 reads CASSSSTSGGYNEQFF. The DNA of the CDR3 is TGCGCCAGCAGCTCTTCGACTAGCGGGGGGTACAATGAGCAGTTCTTC.

This chain joins TRBV5-1 and TRBJ2-5; the D gene is possibly TRBD2 (6 bases). Per germline, CDR1 SGHRS and CDR2 YFSETQ. This CDR3 contains 14 residues. The V end was cut by 0 bases, the J end by 5 bases, with 11 bases between. The CDR3 DNA reads as TGCGCCAGCAGCTTGGCCGGGGGATTCGAGACCCAGTACTTC. Its protein is CASSLAGGFETQYF.

The V and J genes are TRBV18 and TRBJ1-1; D gene unclear. Germline V gives CDR1 KGHSH, CDR2 LQKENI. This CDR3 spans 15 amino acids. V was shortened by 4 bases and J by 1 base, with 13 bases between the two germline ends. DNA for the CDR3: TGTGCCAGCTCACTGAGCGGGAGACGGAACACTGAAGCTTTCTTT. This codes for CASSLSGRRNTEAFF.

The CDR3, as DNA: TGCGCCAGCAGCAAACTCCGTCAGGGATCTGGGGCCAACGTCCTGACTTTC. Amino acids: CASSKLRQGSGANVLTF. This chain uses TRBV4-1 with TRBJ2-6, with D possibly being TRBD1 (5 bases). The V gene lost 5 bases and the J gene lost 1 base, with 15 bases spanning the gap. The CDR3 totals 17 residues. The germline V gene has CDR1 MGHRA and CDR2 YSYEKL.

The chain joins TRBV11-3 to TRBJ2-1; the match to TRBD2 covers 9 bases. Per germline, CDR1 SGHNT and CDR2 YENEEA. The CDR3 sequence is 17 residues long. With 5 bases clipped from V and 5 bases from J, the junction kept 13 bases outside the gene matches. CDR3 sequence reads: CASSTPLAGTPHNEQFF. The CDR3 nucleotides read TGTGCCAGCAGCACTCCCCTAGCGGGGACCCCCCACAATGAGCAGTTCTTC.

The chain uses TRBV6-4 and TRBJ2-1; 10 bases are a match to TRBD2. The ends lost 0 bases at V and 9 bases at J; junction bases unmatched: 8. Germline CDR1 MRHNA, CDR2 SNTAGT. CDR3 length: 16 residues. DNA for the CDR3: TGTGCCAGCAGTGACTCGAAAGCGGGGGGGCCATCTGAGCAGTTCTTC. Its translation is CASSDSKAGGPSEQFF.

This clone was found a few times. This chain connects TRBV2 to TRBJ2-7; 7 bases map to TRBD1. The CDR3 totals 12 residues. Germline CDR1 SNHLY, CDR2 FYNNEI. V dropped 4 bases and J dropped 3; count of bases not matched to a gene: 0. The CDR3 DNA reads as TGTGCCAGCAGTGGGGACAGCTACGAGCAGTACGTC. The encoded protein is CASSGDSYEQYV.

The V gene is TRBV5-1, the J gene TRBJ2-1; D remains unclear. Germline CDR1 and CDR2: SGHRS and YFSETQ. There are 15 residues in the CDR3. Trimming took 4 bases from V and 0 from J, leaving 11 bases between them. The CDR3 here is CASSLDTSSYNEQFF. For the CDR3, the DNA is TGCGCCAGCAGCCTTGACACGAGCTCCTACAATGAGCAGTTCTTC.

V usage is TRBV5-8 and J usage is TRBJ1-4, with TRBD1 matching 10 bases. Germline lookup yields CDR1 SGHTS and CDR2 YDEGEE. V gave up 1 base and J gave up 4 bases; unmatched junction bases: 7. CDR3 size: 17 residues. Written as DNA, the CDR3 is TGTGCCAGCAGCTTGCGGACAGGGGGGCTCCTTAATGAAAAACTGTTTTTT. It codes for CASSLRTGGLLNEKLFF.

The chain joins TRBV9 to TRBJ2-7; TRBD2 is a possible D gene (5 bases). Trimming removed 0 bases at V and 3 bases at J, with 16 bases between. Germline V lookup: CDR1 SGDLS, CDR2 YYNGEE. The CDR3 sequence is 16 residues long. The CDR3, as DNA: TGTGCCAGCAGCGTAGTTGATTCGGGGAACGTCTACGAGCAGTACTTC. This translates into CASSVVDSGNVYEQYF.

In the case of this clone: One end of the junction does not line up with germline, which may come from a read error. V is TRBV7-7 and J is TRBJ1-2; TRBD1 agrees at 7 bases. This CDR3 spans 16 amino acids. CDR1 is SSHAT, CDR2 FNYEAQ, per germline (reference sequence). In DNA, the CDR3 is TGTGCTAGCAGCTCCTATGGACTCACCGGGACAGACGGCTACACCTTC. Translating it yields CASSSYGLTGTDGYTF.

The chain carries TRBV7-2 and TRBJ2-1, with 9 bases lining up with TRBD1. Germline V gives CDR1 SGHTA, CDR2 FQGNSA. V lost 3 bases, J lost 1 base, and 4 bases stayed unmatched. The CDR3 is made up of 16 amino acids. The CDR3 DNA sequence: TGTGCCAGCAGCTTTTCGGGACAGGGATCCTACAATGAGCAGTTCTTC. This codes for CASSFSGQGSYNEQFF.

V gene TRBV30 combines with J gene TRBJ2-7; D possibly corresponds to TRBD2 (5 bases). Trimming took off 0 bases at V and 5 bases at J, with 8 bases between the two ends. CDR1 is GTSNPN, CDR2 SVGIG, per germline (reference sequence). CDR3 size: 12 residues. Here the CDR3 reads CAWSVGSHEQYF. As DNA, the CDR3 is TGTGCCTGGAGTGTAGGGAGCCACGAGCAGTACTTC.

This chain uses TRBV7-3 with TRBJ1-1, with 9 bases identical to TRBD1. The CDR3 has 15 residues. CDR1 SGHTA and CDR2 FQGTGA come from the germline V gene. V was pared by 2 bases and J by 3 bases, with 4 bases of the junction left unmatched. The CDR3 DNA reads as TGTGCCAGCAGCTTACAACAGGGGGCAGACACTGAAGCTTTCTTT. This encodes CASSLQQGADTEAFF.

The V call is TRBV28, the J call TRBJ1-5; D possibly corresponds to TRBD1 (6 bases). CDR1 is MDHEN and CDR2 is SYDVKM in the germline V gene. V lost 3 bases to trimming and J lost 6 bases, with 15 bases between them. The CDR3 contains 15 residues. The CDR3 DNA follows: TGTGCCAGCAGTTTCTCTGGCAGGGGCGGTCAGCCCCAGCATTTT. Translating it yields CASSFSGRGGQPQHF.

V usage is TRBV10-3 and J usage is TRBJ1-2; tentative D call: TRBD1 (5 bases). V gave up 4 bases and J gave up 5 bases, with 11 bases separating them. The CDR3 sequence is 13 residues long. Germline values: CDR1 ENHRY, CDR2 SYGVKD. The CDR3: CAISGQGPYGYTF. CDR3 coding DNA: TGTGCCATCAGTGGGCAGGGTCCATATGGCTACACCTTC.

The J gene is TRBJ2-3, the V gene TRBV7-9; 12 bases match TRBD2. The CDR3 runs to 19 residues. The V segment lost 0 bases and the J segment 3 bases; nucleotides outside the gene matches: 10. Germline assignment: CDR1 SEHNR and CDR2 FQNEAQ (reference sequence). CDR3 sequence (DNA): TGTGCCAGCAGCTTAGCGCAGGGGCTAGCGGGGGGGAAGACAGATACGCAGTATTTT. This gives the protein CASSLAQGLAGGKTDTQYF.

The genes are TRBV6-1 and TRBJ2-1, with a possible D match to TRBD2 (5 bases). The CDR3 loop spans 14 amino acids. Trimming took off 0 bases at V and 3 bases at J, with 6 bases between the two ends. Germline V gene lookup returns CDR1 MNHNS and CDR2 SASEGT. CDR3 bases: TGTGCCAGCAGTGAAGCGGGAGTCTACAATGAGCAGTTCTTC. Its protein is CASSEAGVYNEQFF.

The chain recombines TRBV18 with TRBJ2-6; TRBD1 matches at 7 bases. With V trimmed by 5 bases and J by 0 bases, 7 bases remained unmatched. CDR3 length: 17 residues. Germline V CDR1 and CDR2: KGHSH, LQKENI. This chain's CDR3 is CASSKPGQLSGANVLTF. The CDR3 bases are TGTGCCAGCTCAAAACCGGGACAGCTCTCTGGGGCCAACGTCCTGACTTTC.